A selection of T cell receptor beta chains follows, all from one sample in a study of T cells after yellow fever vaccination. TCRdb processed the 5' RACE reads anew with MiXCR; each CDR3 protein has one entry. Found here are about 320,000 distinct CDR3 sequences, 3.5% to 5% of them singletons; the top ten hold 15% to 20%. This specimen was PBMCs, taken 15 days after the yellow fever booster vaccination. The receptor set was obtained from a man aged 18 to 29 who received the YFV17D yellow fever vaccine. Both conserved end residues are part of each CDR3.

j_gene,v_gene,CDR3aa
TRBJ2-7,TRBV5-1,CASSVHPPGGTILYEQYF
TRBJ1-4,TRBV5-1,CASSPSRQGGEKLFF
TRBJ2-3,TRBV12-3/TRBV12-4,CASRWTSGHTDTQYF
TRBJ1-2,TRBV27,CASGLGRLYGYTF
TRBJ1-2,TRBV2,CASSVGSNRNVGGYTF
TRBJ2-3,TRBV5-5,CASLGGGSTDTQYF
TRBJ1-2,TRBV25-1,CASSELGGRISGRGYTF
TRBJ2-1,TRBV28,CATRGAGDGNEQFF
TRBJ1-2,TRBV28,CASSLSGTEPNYGYTF
TRBJ2-5,TRBV12-3/TRBV12-4,CASKDTGTQETQYF
TRBJ2-2,TRBV7-6,CASSVTENTGELFF
TRBJ1-6,TRBV4-1,CASSHTESGIQGLHF
TRBJ2-7,TRBV27,CASSRTGGLYEQYF
TRBJ1-2,TRBV7-2,CASSLAVQGTVGYTF
TRBJ1-5,TRBV30,CAWSQGHLRNQPQHF
TRBJ2-5,TRBV28,CASSLNGETQYF
TRBJ2-1,TRBV5-1,CASSLVQGPDNEQFF
TRBJ2-4,TRBV27,CASSLYATSGGAQAKNIQYF
TRBJ2-4,TRBV5-1,CASSLTSPGGEAKNIQYF
TRBJ1-5,TRBV7-2,CASSLNSPFSNQPQHF
TRBJ2-1,TRBV30,CAWSGLRTGWGSYNEQFF
TRBJ1-5,TRBV6-5,CASRPQGNSNQPQHF
TRBJ2-2,TRBV20-1,CSARAPGTTNTGELFF
TRBJ2-1,TRBV7-6,CASSLDRGIYNEQFF
TRBJ2-1,TRBV6-5,CASSAAGPGGNEQFF
TRBJ1-2,TRBV12-3/TRBV12-4,CASSLSRTYGYTF
TRBJ1-5,TRBV28,CASRPGQGGGNQPQHF
TRBJ2-3,TRBV7-2,CASSLAIGAGGLSDTQYF
TRBJ2-4,TRBV5-1,CASSLAFGGPSSGNIQYF
TRBJ2-3,TRBV4-2,CASSQAYGTGAGTDTQYF
TRBJ2-1,TRBV6-5,CASRSSTQQFF
TRBJ2-3,TRBV20-1,CSAPRADTQYF
TRBJ1-3,TRBV10-3,CAFGTAPGNTIYF
TRBJ2-1,TRBV4-3,CASSQGTSGGVTGEQFF
TRBJ1-5,TRBV20-1,CSADEGKNQPQHF
TRBJ2-3,TRBV20-1,CSATATSGGAKDTQYF
TRBJ1-1,TRBV7-2,CASSLSGIYTEAFF
TRBJ2-1,TRBV7-2,CASSFNRGLPIEQFF
TRBJ2-6,TRBV12-3/TRBV12-4,CASRNIEANVLTF
TRBJ2-6,TRBV28,CASSVTGIGANVLTF